This T cell receptor (beta chain) comes out of a study of control samples from healthy donors and cancer patients. The V and J ends lost 6 bases and 2 bases respectively, with 9 bases between them. Per germline, CDR1 MNHNS and CDR2 SASEGT. This CDR3 has 13 amino acids. Produced via immunoSEQ multiplex PCR; TCRdb's table is partial and in-frame only. The sample holds 150,000 or so clones; roughly 93% are singletons and the top ten take 4.1%. This TCR derives from an older woman in good health. The material sequenced was blood. V usage is TRBV6-1 and J usage is TRBJ2-3; D is uncertain. The chain's CDR3 is CASRGWDTDTQYF. In DNA, the CDR3 is TGTGCCAGCAGGGGGTGGGACACAGATACGCAGTATTTT.